This section outlines one T cell receptor (beta chain) sequence together with its context. This entry belongs to a study of shared clonotypes between healthy human individuals. There were only Caucasian adults among the donors, and all lived in Nashville, Tennessee. It was across several immunoSEQ plates that each subset's genomic DNA was evenly split. Generated by immunoSEQ multiplex PCR, the TCRdb table keeps only in-frame clones and is missing some. The table records about 460,000 clones, around 77% of them present only once. The sequence came from a woman in her 40s in good health. Some clones in this sample may be carry-over from other donors' samples. Sequencing was carried out using PBMCs.

The CDR3 protein is CASSQVLAGGPGETQYF. The CDR3 DNA is TGCGCCAGCAGCCAAGTATTAGCGGGAGGGCCAGGGGAGACCCAGTACTTC. The rearrangement joins TRBV4-1 to TRBJ2-5; 11 nucleotides match TRBD2. Germline CDR1 reads MGHRA; CDR2 reads YSYEKL. With 1 base clipped from V and 5 bases from J, the junction kept 9 bases outside the gene matches. This CDR3 has 17 residues.